These 10 T cell receptor beta chains were all obtained from the same sample, sequenced in a study of T cell repertoires in ileal Crohn's disease. The table came from immunoSEQ multiplex PCR; TCRdb's copy has only in-frame clones and leaves some out. The sample yields around 7,400 clones, approximately 80% seen once. Sequences were obtained from ileal tissue. Receptors originate from an adult with Crohn's disease.

J is TRBJ2-5 and V is TRBV7-8; 7 bases map to TRBD2. CDR1 and CDR2 (germline): SGHVS, FQNEAQ. Losses at the gene ends were 5 bases for V and 2 bases for J; bases not matched to a gene: 14. This CDR3 comprises 17 residues. CDR3 in DNA: TGTGCCAGCAGCGCCCGGCGGGGCGGGAGTGTACAAGAGACCCAGTACTTC. Protein sequence: CASSARRGGSVQETQYF.

The gene calls are TRBV7-8 and TRBJ2-1; 9 positions agree with TRBD2. Per germline, CDR1 SGHVS and CDR2 FQNEAQ. The CDR3 extends over 17 amino acids. V lost 1 base, J lost 3 bases, and 7 bases stayed unmatched. For the CDR3, the DNA is TGTGCCAGCAGCTTAGGGGGGAGGACTAGCGACTACAATGAGCAGTTCTTC. Its translation: CASSLGGRTSDYNEQFF.

The table lists this clone with a count of one. CDR3 nucleotides: TGTGCCAGCAGTGAAGTAACGGGAGGTCTTGTCTACGAGCAGTACTTC. Translation: CASSEVTGGLVYEQYF. V is TRBV25-1 and J is TRBJ2-7; 7 positions match TRBD2. The length of the CDR3 is 16 residues. Germline V gives CDR1 MGHDK, CDR2 SYGVNS. Trimming took 2 bases from V and 3 from J; bases not matched to a gene: 10.

This rearrangement joins TRBV7-9 to TRBJ1-4; D gene uncertain. The ends were cut back, 1 base at V and 11 bases at J, with 14 bases in the middle. The germline gives CDR1 SEHNR, CDR2 FQNEAQ (reference sequence). This CDR3 comprises 14 residues. CDR3 coding DNA: TGTGCCAGCAGCTTAGGAGGGCCAGCCGAGAAACTGTTTTTT. It specifies CASSLGGPAEKLFF.

This clone was observed once. V and J are TRBV18 and TRBJ2-3; D perhaps matches TRBD2 (6 bases). Germline V gene lookup returns CDR1 KGHSH and CDR2 LQKENI. V lost 6 bases and J lost 2, with 12 bases in between. The CDR3 has 14 amino acids. Here the CDR3 reads CASSTSSNTDTQYF. CDR3 sequence (DNA): TGTGCCAGCTCGACTAGTAGCAACACAGATACGCAGTATTTT.

The chain carries TRBV7-9 and TRBJ2-1, with D perhaps TRBD1 (6 bases). Germline V gene lookup returns CDR1 SEHNR and CDR2 FQNEAQ (reference sequence). V lost 7 bases and J 5 bases, leaving 15 bases between the germline ends. This CDR3 comprises 14 residues. This CDR3 reads CASKGEIGNNEQFF. CDR3 nucleotide sequence: TGTGCCAGCAAGGGGGAGATTGGGAACAATGAGCAGTTCTTC.

Concerning this clone itself: Different DNA sequences within this sample yield the same CDR3. This chain joins TRBV30 and TRBJ1-6; 7 bases are shared with TRBD1. Per germline, CDR1 GTSNPN and CDR2 SVGIG (reference sequence). The junction had 6 bases not matched to a gene; V was cut back by 7 bases and J by 6 bases. The CDR3 spans 13 residues. The CDR3 DNA reads TGTGCCTACAACCGGGACAGTAATTCACCCCTCCACTTT. It encodes CAYNRDSNSPLHF. The variable domain in full, completed from reference TRBV30 and TRBJ1-6, reads SQTIHQWPATLVQPVGSPLSLECTVEGTSNPNLYWYRQAAGRGLQLLFYSVGIGQISSEVPQNLSASRPQDRQFILSSKKLLLSDSGFYLCAYNRDSNSPLHFGNGTRLTVT.

The CDR3 sequence: CASSLASRTGGRAGELFF. CDR3 in DNA: TGTGCCAGCAGCTTAGCGTCCCGGACAGGGGGTCGGGCCGGGGAGCTGTTTTTT. The chain links TRBV7-6 to TRBJ2-2, with 10 bases identical to TRBD1. Trimming at V came to 0 bases and at J to 6 bases, leaving 10 bases not matched to a gene. The CDR3 has 18 residues. Germline CDR1 SGHVS, CDR2 FNYEAQ.

The chain couples TRBV10-1 to TRBJ2-5; TRBD1 is a possible D gene (5 bases). Trimming removed 8 bases from V and 5 bases from J, with 21 bases in between. The CDR3 length is 15 residues. In germline, CDR1 is WNHNN, CDR2 SYGVQD (reference sequence). CDR3 in DNA: TGCGCCAGCGAATCGAAGGACACTTCCTTGGAGACCCAGTACTTC. It specifies CASESKDTSLETQYF.

The V gene is TRBV29-1, the J gene TRBJ2-3; D gene unclear. V lost 1 base and J lost 3, with 5 bases in between. The length of the CDR3 is 12 residues. Germline-derived CDR1 and CDR2 are SQVTM and ANQGSEA. The CDR3 DNA is TGCAGCGTTGAAGCGAGGACAGATACGCAGTATTTT. Translated, it gives CSVEARTDTQYF.